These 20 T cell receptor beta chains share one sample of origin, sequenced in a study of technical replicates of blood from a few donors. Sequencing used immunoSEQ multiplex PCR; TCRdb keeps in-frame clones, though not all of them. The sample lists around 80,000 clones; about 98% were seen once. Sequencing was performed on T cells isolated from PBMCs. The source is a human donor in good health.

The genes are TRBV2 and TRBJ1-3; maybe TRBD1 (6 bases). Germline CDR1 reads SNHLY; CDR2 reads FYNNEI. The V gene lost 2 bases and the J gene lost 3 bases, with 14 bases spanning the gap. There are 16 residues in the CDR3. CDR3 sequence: CASSELGAPSGNTIYF. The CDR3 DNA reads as TGTGCCAGCAGTGAACTGGGGGCGCCTAGTGGAAACACCATATATTTT. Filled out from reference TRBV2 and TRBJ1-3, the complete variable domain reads EPEVTQTPSHQVTQMGQEVILRCVPISNHLYFYWYRQILGQKVEFLVSFYNNEISEKSEIFDDQFSVERPDGSNFTLKIRSTKLEDSAMYFCASSELGAPSGNTIYFGEGSWLTVV.

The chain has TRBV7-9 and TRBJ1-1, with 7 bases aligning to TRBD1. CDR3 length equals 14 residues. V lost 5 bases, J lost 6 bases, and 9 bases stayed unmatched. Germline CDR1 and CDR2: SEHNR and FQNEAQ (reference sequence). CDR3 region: CASSTLTGWAEAFF. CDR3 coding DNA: TGTGCCAGCAGCACCTTGACAGGGTGGGCTGAAGCTTTCTTT.

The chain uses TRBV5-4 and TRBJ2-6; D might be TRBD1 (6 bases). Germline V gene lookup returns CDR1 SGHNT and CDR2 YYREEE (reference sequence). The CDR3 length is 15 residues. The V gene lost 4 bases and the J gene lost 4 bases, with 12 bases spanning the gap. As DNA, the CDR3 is TGTGCCAGCAGCCCGAAGGGGGTCGGGGCCAACGTCCTGACTTTC. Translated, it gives CASSPKGVGANVLTF.

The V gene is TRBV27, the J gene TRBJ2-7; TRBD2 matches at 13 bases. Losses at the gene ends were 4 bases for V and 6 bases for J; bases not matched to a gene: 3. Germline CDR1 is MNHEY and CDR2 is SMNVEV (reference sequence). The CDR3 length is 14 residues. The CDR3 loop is CASSSWTSGSEQYF. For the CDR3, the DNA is TGTGCCAGCAGTTCCTGGACTAGCGGGAGCGAGCAGTACTTC.

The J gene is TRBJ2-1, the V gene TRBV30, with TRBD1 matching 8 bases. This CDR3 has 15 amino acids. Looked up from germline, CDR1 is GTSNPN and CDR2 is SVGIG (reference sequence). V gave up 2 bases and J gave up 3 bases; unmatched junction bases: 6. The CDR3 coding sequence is TGTGCCTGGAGTCTCGGACAGGGACGCTACAATGAGCAGTTCTTC. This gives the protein CAWSLGQGRYNEQFF.

Here the CDR3 DNA reads TGTGCCAGCAGCGTAGAGGGGAAGAGTGAAAAACTGTTTTTT. Amino acids: CASSVEGKSEKLFF. This chain connects TRBV9 to TRBJ1-4; possibly TRBD1 for D (5 bases). V was pared by 0 bases and J by 7 bases, with 10 bases between. This CDR3 is built from 14 residues. Germline loops: CDR1 SGDLS, CDR2 YYNGEE.

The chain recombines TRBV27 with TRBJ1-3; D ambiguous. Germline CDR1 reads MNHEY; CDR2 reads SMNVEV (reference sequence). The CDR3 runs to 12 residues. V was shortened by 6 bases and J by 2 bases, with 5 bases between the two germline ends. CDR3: CASSSPGNTIYF. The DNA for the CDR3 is TGTGCCAGCAGCTCCCCTGGAAACACCATATATTTT.

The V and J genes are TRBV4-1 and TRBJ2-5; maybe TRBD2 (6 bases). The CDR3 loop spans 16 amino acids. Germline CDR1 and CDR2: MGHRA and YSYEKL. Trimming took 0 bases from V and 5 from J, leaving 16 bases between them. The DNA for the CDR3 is TGCGCCAGCAGCCAAGATGCAGAGGGGACTCGCGAGACCCAGTACTTC. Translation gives CASSQDAEGTRETQYF.

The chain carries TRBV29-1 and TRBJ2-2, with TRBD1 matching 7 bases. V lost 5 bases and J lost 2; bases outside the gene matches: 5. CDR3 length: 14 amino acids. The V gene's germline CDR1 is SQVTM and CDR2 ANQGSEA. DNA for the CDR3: TGCAGCGTTACAGGGGTCACAAACACCGGGGAGCTGTTTTTT. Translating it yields CSVTGVTNTGELFF.

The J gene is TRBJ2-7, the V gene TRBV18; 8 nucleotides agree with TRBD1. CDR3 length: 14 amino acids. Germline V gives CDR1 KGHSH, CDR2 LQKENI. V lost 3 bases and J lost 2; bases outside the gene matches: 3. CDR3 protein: CASSPTGGTYEQYF. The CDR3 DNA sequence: TGTGCCAGCTCACCTACAGGGGGAACCTACGAGCAGTACTTC.

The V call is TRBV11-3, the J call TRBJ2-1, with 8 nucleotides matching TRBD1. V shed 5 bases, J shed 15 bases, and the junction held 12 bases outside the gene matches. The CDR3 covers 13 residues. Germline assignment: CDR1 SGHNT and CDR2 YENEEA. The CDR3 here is CASSLLQGAVPFF. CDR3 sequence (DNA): TGTGCCAGCAGCCTCCTGCAGGGGGCAGTCCCGTTCTTC.

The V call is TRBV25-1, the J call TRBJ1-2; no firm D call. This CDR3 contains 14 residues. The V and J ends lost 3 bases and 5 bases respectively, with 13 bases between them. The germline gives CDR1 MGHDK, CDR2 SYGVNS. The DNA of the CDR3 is TGTGCCAGCAGTGAGCTGGGAGCGGAATATGGCTACACCTTC. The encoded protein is CASSELGAEYGYTF.

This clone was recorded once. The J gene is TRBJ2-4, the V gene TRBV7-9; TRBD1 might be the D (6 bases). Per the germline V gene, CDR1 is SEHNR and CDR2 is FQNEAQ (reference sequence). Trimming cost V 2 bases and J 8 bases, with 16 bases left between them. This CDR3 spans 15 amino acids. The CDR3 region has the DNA TGTGCCAGCAGCTTATTTGGGGGCCCTGCCTACATTCAGTACTTC. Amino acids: CASSLFGGPAYIQYF. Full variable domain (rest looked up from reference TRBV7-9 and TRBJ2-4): DTGVSQNPRHKITKRGQNVTFRCDPISEHNRLYWYRQTLGQGPEFLTYFQNEAQLEKSRLLSDRFSAERPKGSFSTLEIQRTEQGDSAMYLCASSLFGGPAYIQYFGAGTRLSVL.

The CDR3 sequence: CATSRASGTEAFF. CDR3 coding DNA: TGTGCCACCAGCAGAGCCTCCGGGACAGAAGCTTTCTTT. The chain couples TRBV15 to TRBJ1-1, with a possible D match to TRBD1 (6 bases). Germline loops: CDR1 LNHNV, CDR2 YYDKDF (reference sequence). The CDR3 consists of 13 residues. Trimming shortened V by 1 base and J by 8 bases, and 11 bases separated the two germline ends. Based on the CDR3 plus reference TRBV15 and TRBJ1-1, the full variable domain is DAMVIQNPRYQVTQFGKPVTLSCSQTLNHNVMYWYQQKSSQAPKLLFHYYDKDFNNEADTPDNFQSRRPNTSFCFLDIRSPGLGDTAMYLCATSRASGTEAFFGQGTRLTVV.

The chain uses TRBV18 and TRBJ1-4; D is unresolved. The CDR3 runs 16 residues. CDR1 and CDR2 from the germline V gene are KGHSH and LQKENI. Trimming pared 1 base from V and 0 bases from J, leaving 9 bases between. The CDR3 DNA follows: TGTGCCAGCTCACCACGGGCTATTTCAACTAATGAAAAACTGTTTTTT. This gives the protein CASSPRAISTNEKLFF.

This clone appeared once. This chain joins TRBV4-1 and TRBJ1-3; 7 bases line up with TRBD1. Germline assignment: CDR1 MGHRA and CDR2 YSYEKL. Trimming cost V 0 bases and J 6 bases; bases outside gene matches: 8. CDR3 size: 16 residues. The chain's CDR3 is CASSQDSRGPENTIYF. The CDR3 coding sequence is TGCGCCAGCAGCCAAGATTCGAGGGGGCCTGAAAACACCATATATTTT.

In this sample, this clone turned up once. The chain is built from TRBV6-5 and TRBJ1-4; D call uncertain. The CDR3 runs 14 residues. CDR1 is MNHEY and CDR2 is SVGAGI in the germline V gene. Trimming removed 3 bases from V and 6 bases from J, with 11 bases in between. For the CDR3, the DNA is TGTGCCAGCAGTTATGGGCTATCCGATGAAAAACTGTTTTTT. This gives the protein CASSYGLSDEKLFF.

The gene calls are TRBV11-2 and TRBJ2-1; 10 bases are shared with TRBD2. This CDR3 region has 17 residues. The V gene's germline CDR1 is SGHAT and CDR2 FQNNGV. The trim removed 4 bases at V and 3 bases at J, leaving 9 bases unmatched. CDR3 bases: TGTGCCAGCAGCTCCTGGGGCCTAGCGGGGGTCTACAATGAGCAGTTCTTC. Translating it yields CASSSWGLAGVYNEQFF.

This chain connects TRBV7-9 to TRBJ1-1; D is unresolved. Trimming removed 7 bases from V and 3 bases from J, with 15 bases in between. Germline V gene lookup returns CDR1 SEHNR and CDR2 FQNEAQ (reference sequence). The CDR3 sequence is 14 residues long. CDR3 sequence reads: CASTLGGRDTEAFF. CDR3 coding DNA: TGTGCCAGCACCCTGGGAGGTCGGGACACTGAAGCTTTCTTT.

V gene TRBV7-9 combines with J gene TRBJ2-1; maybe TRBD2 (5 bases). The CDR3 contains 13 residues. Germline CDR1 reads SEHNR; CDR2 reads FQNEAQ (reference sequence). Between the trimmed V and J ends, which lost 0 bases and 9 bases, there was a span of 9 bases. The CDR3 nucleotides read TGTGCCAGCAGCTTAGCGTTACGGGGTGAGCAGTTCTTC. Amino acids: CASSLALRGEQFF.